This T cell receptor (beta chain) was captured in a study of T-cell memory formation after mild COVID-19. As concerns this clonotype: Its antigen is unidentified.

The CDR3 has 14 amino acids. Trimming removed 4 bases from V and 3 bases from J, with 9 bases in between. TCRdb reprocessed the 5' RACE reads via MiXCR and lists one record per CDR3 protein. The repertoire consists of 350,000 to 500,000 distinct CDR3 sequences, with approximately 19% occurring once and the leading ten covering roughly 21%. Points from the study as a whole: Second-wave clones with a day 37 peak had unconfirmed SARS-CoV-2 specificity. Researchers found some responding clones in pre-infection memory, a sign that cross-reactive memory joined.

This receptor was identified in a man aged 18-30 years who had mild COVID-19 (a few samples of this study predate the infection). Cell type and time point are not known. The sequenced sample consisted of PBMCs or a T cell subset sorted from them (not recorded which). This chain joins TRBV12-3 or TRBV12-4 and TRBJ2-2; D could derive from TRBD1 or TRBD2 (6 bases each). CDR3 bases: TGTGCCAGCAGTTCTAGGGGGGACACCGGGGAGCTGTTTTTT. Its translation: CASSSRGDTGELFF.